The following is a T cell receptor beta chain sequence with its context. Its antigen is unidentified. One end of the junction fails to match germline, which may point to a read error. Amplified TCR beta CDR3 regions came from RNA transcripts. The study used the HTBI primer set for a first-round RT-PCR of the TCR CDR3. TCRdb re-called the multiplex PCR reads through MiXCR, storing one row per CDR3 protein. In the table there are hundreds of thousands of distinct CDR3 sequences, 20% to 25% of which are singletons. The data originate from a study of T cells in Graves' hyperthyroidism and ophthalmopathy. Study information: Once the initial diagnosis was made, peripheral blood was obtained before any treatment. Points from the study as a whole: Most expanded thyroid clonotypes above 0.001 also appeared in blood.

Thyroid ultrasound and orbital computed tomography, with clinical symptoms and serum thyroxine and TRAb, informed diagnoses. Cells are PBMCs isolated from roughly 9.2 ml of fresh blood. The sample comprised blood. This sequence originates from a man aged 25 to 45 with Graves' ophthalmopathy.

The CDR3 sequence: CSARAFTDKQYF. The CDR3 DNA sequence: TGCAGTGCACGGGCTTTCACAGATAAGCAGTATTTT. The J gene is TRBJ2-3, the V gene TRBV20-1; D gene ambiguous. The germline CDR1 and CDR2 sequences are DFQATT and SNEGSKA (reference sequence). The CDR3 runs to 12 residues.